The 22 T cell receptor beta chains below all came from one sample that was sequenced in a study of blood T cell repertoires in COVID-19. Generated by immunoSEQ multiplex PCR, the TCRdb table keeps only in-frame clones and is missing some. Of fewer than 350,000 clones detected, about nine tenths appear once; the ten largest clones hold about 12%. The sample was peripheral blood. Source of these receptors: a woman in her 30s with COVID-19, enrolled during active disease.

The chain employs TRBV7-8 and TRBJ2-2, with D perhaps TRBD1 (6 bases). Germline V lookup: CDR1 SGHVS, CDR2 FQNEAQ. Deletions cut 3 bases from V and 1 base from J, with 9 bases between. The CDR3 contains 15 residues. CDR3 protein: CASSLVRGNTGELFF. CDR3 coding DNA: TGTGCCAGCAGCTTGGTCAGGGGGAACACCGGGGAGCTGTTTTTT.

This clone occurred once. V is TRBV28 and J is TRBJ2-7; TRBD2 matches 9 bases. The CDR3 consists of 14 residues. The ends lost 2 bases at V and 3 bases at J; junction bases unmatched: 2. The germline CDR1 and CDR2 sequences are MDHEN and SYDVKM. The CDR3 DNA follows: TGTGCCAGCAGTTTAAGCGGGGGGAGCTACGAGCAGTACTTC. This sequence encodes CASSLSGGSYEQYF.

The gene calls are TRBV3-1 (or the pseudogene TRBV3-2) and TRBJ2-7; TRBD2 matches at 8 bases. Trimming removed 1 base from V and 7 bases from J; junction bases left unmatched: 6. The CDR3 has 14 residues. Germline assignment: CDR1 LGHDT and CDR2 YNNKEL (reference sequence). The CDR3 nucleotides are TGTGCCAGCAGCCAAGCGGGGGGGTTGGGAGAGCAGTACTTC. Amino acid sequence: CASSQAGGLGEQYF.

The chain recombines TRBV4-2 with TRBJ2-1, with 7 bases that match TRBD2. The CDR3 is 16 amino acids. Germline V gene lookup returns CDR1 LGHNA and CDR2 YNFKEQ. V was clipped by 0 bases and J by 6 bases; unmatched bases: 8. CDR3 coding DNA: TGTGCCAGCAGCCAAGATTATGGCGGGGGACTCAATGAGCAGTTCTTC. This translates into CASSQDYGGGLNEQFF.

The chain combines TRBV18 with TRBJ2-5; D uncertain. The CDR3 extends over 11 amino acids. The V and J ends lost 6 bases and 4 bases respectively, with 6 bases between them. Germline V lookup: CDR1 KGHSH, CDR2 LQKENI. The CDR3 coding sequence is TGTGCCAGCTCGGCTCGAGAGACCCAGTACTTC. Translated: CASSARETQYF.

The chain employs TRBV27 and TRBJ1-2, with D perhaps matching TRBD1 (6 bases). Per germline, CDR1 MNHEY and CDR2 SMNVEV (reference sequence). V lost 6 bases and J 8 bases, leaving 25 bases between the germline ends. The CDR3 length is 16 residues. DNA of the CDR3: TGTGCCAGCAGCTCACTTGAACAGGGTCATGGAGTGGGCTACACCTTC. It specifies CASSSLEQGHGVGYTF.

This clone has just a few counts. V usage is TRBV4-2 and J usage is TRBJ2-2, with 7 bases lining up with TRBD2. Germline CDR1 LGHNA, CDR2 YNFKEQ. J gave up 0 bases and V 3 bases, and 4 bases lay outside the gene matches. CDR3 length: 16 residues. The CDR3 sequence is CASSQLAGSNTGELFF. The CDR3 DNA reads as TGTGCCAGCAGCCAGTTAGCGGGTTCGAACACCGGGGAGCTGTTTTTT.

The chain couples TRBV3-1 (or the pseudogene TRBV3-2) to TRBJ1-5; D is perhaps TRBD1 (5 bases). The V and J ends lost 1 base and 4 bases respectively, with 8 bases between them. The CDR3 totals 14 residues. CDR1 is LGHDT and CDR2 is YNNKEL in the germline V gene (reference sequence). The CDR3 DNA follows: TGTGCCAGCAGCCAAGTGGGGGGGAATCAGCCCCAGCATTTT. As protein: CASSQVGGNQPQHF.

CDR3 in amino acids: CASSQEEGGARGNTIYF. As DNA, the CDR3 is TGTGCCAGCAGCCAAGAGGAGGGGGGGGCGCGTGGAAACACCATATATTTT. The chain is built from TRBV4-2 and TRBJ1-3, with D tentatively TRBD1 (6 bases). The CDR3 length is 17 residues. Germline-derived CDR1 and CDR2 are LGHNA and YNFKEQ. V was clipped by 0 bases and J by 3 bases, with 15 bases between them.

DNA for the CDR3: TGTGCCAGCAGCCTCTACCCCACAGATACGCAGTATTTT. The encoded protein is CASSLYPTDTQYF. The rearrangement joins TRBV7-2 to TRBJ2-3; no reliable D call. The CDR3 totals 13 residues. The germline gives CDR1 SGHTA, CDR2 FQGNSA. Trimming stripped 5 bases from V and 2 bases from J, with 8 bases between.

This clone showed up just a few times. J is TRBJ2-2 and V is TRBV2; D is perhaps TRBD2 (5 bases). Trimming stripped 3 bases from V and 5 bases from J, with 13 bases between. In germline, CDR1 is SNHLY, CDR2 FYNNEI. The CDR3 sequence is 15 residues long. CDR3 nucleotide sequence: TGTGCCAGCAGTGACAACCTCGGGGTAACCGGGGAGCTGTTTTTT. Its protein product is CASSDNLGVTGELFF.

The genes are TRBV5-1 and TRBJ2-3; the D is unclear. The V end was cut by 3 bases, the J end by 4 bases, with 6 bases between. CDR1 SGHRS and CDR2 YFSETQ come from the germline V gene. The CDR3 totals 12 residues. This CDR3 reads CASSSTPDTQYF. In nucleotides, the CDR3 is TGCGCCAGCAGCTCCACACCAGATACGCAGTATTTT.

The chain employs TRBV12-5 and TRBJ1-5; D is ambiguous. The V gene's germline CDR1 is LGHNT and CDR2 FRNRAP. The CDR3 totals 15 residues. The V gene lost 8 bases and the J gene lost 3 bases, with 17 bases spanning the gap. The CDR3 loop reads CASRHPGGNNQPQHF. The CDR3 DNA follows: TGTGCTAGTAGGCACCCCGGAGGGAACAATCAGCCCCAGCATTTT. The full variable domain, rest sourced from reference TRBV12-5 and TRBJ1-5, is DARVTQTPRHKVTEMGQEVTMRCQPILGHNTVFWYRQTMMQGLELLAYFRNRAPLDDSGMPKDRFSAEMPDATLATLKIQPSEPRDSAVYFCASRHPGGNNQPQHFGDGTRLSIL.

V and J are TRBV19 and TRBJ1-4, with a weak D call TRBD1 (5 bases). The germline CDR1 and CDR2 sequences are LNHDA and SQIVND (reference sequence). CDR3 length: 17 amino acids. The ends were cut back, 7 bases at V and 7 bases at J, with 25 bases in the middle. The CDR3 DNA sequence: TGTGCCAGTACCGTTCGTTGGAGGGGATTTATTAGTGAAAAACTGTTTTTT. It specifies CASTVRWRGFISEKLFF.

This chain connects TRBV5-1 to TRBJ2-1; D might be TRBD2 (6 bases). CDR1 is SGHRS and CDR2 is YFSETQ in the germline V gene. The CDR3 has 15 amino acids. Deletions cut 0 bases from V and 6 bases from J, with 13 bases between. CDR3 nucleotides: TGCGCCAGCAGCTTGGCCTCGGAGGGAGGCAATGAGCAGTTCTTC. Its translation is CASSLASEGGNEQFF.

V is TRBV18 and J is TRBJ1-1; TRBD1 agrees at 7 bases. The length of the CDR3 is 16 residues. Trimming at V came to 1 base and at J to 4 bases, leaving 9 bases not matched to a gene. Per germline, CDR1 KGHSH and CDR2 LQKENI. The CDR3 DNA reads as TGTGCCAGCTCACCACAACAAGGGGGCGAGGGCACTGAAGCTTTCTTT. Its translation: CASSPQQGGEGTEAFF.

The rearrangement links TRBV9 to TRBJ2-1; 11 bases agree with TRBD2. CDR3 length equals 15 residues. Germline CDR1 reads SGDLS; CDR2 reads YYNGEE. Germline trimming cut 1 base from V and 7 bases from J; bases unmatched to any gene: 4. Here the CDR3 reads CASSVYLAGGNEQFF. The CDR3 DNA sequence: TGTGCCAGCAGCGTATATCTAGCGGGGGGAAATGAGCAGTTCTTC.

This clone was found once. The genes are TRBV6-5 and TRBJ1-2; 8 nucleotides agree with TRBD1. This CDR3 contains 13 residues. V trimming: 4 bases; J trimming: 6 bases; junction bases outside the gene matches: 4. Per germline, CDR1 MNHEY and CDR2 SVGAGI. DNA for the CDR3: TGTGCCAGCAGTTTCCAGGGGGCGGATGGCTACACCTTC. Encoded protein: CASSFQGADGYTF.

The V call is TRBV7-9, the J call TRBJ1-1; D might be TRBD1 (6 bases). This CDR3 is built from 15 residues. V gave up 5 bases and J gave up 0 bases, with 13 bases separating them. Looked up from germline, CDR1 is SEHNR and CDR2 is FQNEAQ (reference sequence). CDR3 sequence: CASSGRGVLNTEAFF. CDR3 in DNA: TGTGCCAGCAGCGGGAGGGGGGTACTGAACACTGAAGCTTTCTTT.

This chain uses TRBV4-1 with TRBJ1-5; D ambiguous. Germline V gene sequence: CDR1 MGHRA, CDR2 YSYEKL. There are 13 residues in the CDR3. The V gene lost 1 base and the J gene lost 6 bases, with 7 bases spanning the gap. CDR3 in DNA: TGCGCCAGCAGCCAAGGACTGAGTCAGCCCCAGCATTTT. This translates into CASSQGLSQPQHF.

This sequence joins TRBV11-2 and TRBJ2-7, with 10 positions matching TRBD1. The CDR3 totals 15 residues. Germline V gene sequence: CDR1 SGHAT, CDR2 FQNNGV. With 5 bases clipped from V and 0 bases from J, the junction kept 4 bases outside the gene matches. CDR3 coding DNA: TGTGCCAGCAGCACGGACAGGGGGAGCTCCTACGAGCAGTACTTC. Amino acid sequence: CASSTDRGSSYEQYF.

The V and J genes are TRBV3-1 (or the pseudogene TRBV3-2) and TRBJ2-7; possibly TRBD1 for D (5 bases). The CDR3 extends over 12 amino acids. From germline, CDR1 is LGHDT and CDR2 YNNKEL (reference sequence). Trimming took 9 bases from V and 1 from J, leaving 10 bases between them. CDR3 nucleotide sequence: TGTGCCAGTCAGGGCGGATCCTACGAGCAGTACTTC. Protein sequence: CASQGGSYEQYF.